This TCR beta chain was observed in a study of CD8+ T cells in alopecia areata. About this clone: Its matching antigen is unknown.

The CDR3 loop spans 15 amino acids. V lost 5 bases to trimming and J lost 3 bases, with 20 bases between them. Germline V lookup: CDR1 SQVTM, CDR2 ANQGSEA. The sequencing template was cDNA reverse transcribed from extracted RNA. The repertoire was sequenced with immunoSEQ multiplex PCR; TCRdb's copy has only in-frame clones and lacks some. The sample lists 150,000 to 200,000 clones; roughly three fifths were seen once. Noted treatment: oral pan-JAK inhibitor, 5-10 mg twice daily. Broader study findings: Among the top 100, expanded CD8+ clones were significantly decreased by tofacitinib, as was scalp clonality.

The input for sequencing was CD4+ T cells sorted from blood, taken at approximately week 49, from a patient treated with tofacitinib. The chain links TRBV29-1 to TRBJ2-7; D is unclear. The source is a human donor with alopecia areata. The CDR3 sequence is CSVLAAAYSRYEQYF. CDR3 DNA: TGCAGCGTTCTTGCGGCCGCCTATTCTCGCTACGAGCAGTACTTC.